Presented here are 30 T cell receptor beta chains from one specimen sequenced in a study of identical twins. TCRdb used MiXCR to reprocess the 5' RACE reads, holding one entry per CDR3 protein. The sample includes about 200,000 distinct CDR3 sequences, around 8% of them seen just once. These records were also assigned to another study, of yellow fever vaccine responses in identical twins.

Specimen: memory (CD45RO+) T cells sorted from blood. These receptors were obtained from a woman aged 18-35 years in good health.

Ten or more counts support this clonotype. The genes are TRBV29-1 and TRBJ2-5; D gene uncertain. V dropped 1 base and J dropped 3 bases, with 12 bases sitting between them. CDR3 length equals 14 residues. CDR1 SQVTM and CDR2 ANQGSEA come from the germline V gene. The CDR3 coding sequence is TGCAGCGTTGAAGGCCCGGGTCTAAAAGAGACCCAGTACTTC. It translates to CSVEGPGLKETQYF.

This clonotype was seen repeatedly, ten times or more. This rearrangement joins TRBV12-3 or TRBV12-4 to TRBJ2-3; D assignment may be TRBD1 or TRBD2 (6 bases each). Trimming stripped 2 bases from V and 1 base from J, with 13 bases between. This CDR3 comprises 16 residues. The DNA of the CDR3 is TGTGCCAGCAGTTTAAAGGGGGGTTTCGGCACAGATACGCAGTATTTT. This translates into CASSLKGGFGTDTQYF.

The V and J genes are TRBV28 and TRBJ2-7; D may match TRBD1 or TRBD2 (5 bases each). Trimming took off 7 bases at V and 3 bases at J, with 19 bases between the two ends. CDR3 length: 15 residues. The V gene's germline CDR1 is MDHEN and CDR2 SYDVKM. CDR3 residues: CASNPSPGRNYEQYF. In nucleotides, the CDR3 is TGTGCCAGCAACCCCTCTCCGGGACGGAACTACGAGCAGTACTTC.

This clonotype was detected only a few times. In DNA, the CDR3 is TGCAGTGCTAGATCGGACAGGAGAAGAACCGCGGAACCTACCGGGGAGCTGTTTTTT. As protein: CSARSDRRRTAEPTGELFF. The gene calls are TRBV20-1 and TRBJ2-2; 7 bases are shared with TRBD1. Unmatched junction bases numbered 20, after V lost 2 bases and J lost 5 bases. Germline V gene sequence: CDR1 DFQATT, CDR2 SNEGSKA (reference sequence). CDR3 length: 19 amino acids.

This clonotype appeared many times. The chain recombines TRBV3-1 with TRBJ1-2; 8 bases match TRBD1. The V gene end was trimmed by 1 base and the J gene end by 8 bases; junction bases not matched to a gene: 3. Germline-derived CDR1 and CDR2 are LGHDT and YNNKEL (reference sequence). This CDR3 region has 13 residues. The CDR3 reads CASSQGTGLGYTF. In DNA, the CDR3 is TGTGCCAGCAGCCAAGGGACAGGGCTCGGCTACACCTTC.

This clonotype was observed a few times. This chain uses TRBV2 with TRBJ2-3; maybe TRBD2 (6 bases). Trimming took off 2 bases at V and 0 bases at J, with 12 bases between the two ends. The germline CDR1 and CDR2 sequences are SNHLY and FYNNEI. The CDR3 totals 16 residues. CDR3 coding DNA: TGTGCCAGCAGTGAATTAGCGGCCCGTAGCACAGATACGCAGTATTTT. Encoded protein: CASSELAARSTDTQYF.

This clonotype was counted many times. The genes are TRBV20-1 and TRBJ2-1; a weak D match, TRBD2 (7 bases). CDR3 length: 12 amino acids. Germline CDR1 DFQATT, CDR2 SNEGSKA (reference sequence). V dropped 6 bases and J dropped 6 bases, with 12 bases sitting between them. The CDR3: CSATRGANEQFF. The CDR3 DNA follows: TGCAGTGCCACCCGGGGGGCCAATGAGCAGTTCTTC.

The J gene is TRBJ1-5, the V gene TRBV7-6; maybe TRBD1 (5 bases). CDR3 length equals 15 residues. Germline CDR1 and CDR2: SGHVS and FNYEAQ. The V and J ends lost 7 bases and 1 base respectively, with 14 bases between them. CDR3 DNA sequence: TGTGCCAGCACCCCCGGGGGGGGGAGCAATCAGCCCCAGCATTTT. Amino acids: CASTPGGGSNQPQHF.

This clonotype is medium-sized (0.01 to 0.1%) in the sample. CDR3 sequence (DNA): TGCGCCAGCAGCTTGGATAGCGGCACAGATACGCAGTATTTT. Translated: CASSLDSGTDTQYF. This sequence joins TRBV5-1 and TRBJ2-3; tentative D call: TRBD2 (5 bases). Germline-derived CDR1 and CDR2 are SGHRS and YFSETQ. CDR3 length equals 14 residues. The germline V and J ends were trimmed by 0 bases and 1 base, with 6 bases remaining between them.

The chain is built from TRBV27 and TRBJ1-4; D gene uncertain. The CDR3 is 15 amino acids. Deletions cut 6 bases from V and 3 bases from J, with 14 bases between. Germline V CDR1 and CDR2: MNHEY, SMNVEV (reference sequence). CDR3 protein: CASRRFRESNEKLFF. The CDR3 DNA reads TGTGCCAGCAGGCGATTCCGGGAATCTAATGAAAAACTGTTTTTT.

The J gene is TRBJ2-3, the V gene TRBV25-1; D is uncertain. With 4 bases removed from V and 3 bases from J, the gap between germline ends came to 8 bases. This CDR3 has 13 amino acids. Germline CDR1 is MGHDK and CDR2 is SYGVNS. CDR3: CASSVYGTDTQYF. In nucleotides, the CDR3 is TGTGCCAGCAGTGTTTACGGAACAGATACGCAGTATTTT. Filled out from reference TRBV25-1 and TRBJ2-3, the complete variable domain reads EADIYQTPRYLVIGTGKKITLECSQTMGHDKMYWYQQDPGMELHLIHYSYGVNSTEKGDLSSESTVSRIRTEHFPLTLESARPSHTSQYLCASSVYGTDTQYFGPGTRLTVL.

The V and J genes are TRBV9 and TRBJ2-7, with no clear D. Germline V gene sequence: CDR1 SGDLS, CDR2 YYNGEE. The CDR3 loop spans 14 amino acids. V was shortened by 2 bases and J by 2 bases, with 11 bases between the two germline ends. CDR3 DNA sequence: TGTGCCAGCAGCGTCGGGCAGGCAACCTACGAGCAGTACTTC. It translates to CASSVGQATYEQYF.

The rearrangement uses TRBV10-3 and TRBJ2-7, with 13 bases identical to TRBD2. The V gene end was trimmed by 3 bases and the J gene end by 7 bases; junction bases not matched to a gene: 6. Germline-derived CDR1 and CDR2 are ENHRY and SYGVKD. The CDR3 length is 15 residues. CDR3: CAISDVRLAGGEQYF. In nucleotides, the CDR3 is TGTGCCATCAGTGACGTCCGACTAGCGGGGGGTGAGCAGTACTTC.

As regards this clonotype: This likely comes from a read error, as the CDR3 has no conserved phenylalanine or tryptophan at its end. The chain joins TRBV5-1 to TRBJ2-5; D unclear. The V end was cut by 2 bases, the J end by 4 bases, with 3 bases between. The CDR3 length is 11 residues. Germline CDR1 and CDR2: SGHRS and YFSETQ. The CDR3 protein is CASSFGETQYY. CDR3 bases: TGCGCCAGCAGCTTCGGAGAGACCCAGTACTAC.

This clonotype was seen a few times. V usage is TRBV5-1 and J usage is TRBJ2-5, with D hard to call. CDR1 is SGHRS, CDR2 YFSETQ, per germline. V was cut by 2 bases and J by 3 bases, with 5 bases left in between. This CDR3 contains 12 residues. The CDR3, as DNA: TGCGCCAGCAGCTTTAACGAAGAGACCCAGTACTTC. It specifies CASSFNEETQYF. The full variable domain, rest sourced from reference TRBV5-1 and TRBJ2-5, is KAGVTQTPRYLIKTRGQQVTLSCSPISGHRSVSWYQQTPGQGLQFLFEYFSETQRNKGNFPGRFSGRQFSNSRSEMNVSTLELGDSALYLCASSFNEETQYFGPGTRLLVL.

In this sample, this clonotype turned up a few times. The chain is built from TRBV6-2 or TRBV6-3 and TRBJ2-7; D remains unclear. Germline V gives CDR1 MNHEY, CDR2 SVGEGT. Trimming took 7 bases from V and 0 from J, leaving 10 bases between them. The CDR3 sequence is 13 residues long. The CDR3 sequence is CASTIRPSYEQYF. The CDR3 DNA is TGTGCCAGCACCATACGGCCCTCCTACGAGCAGTACTTC.

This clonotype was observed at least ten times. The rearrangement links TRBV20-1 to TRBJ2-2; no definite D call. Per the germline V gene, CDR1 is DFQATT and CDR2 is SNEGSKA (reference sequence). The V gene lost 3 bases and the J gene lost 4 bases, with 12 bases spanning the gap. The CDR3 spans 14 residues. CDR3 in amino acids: CSARVDRSTGELFF. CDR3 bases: TGCAGTGCTAGGGTAGATCGTAGCACCGGGGAGCTGTTTTTT.

CDR3 sequence (DNA): TGTGCCATCAGTGATGCAGGGAACATTCAGTACTTC. Translating it yields CAISDAGNIQYF. The J gene is TRBJ2-4, the V gene TRBV10-3; D may be TRBD1 (5 bases). This CDR3 has 12 amino acids. In germline, CDR1 is ENHRY, CDR2 SYGVKD. With 3 bases removed from V and 7 bases from J, the gap between germline ends came to 7 bases.

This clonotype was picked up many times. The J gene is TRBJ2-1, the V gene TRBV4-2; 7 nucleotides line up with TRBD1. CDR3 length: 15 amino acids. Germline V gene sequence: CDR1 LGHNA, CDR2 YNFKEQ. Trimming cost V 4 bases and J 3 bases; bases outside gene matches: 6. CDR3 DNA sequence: TGTGCCAGCAGCCTCGAAGGACAGGTCTACAATGAGCAGTTCTTC. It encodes CASSLEGQVYNEQFF.

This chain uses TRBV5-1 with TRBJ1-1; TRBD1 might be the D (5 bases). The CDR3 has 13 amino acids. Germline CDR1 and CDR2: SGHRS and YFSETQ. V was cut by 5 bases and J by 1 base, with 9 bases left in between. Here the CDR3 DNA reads TGCGCCAGCAGGCAGGGCCGGAACACTGAAGCTTTCTTT. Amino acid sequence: CASRQGRNTEAFF.

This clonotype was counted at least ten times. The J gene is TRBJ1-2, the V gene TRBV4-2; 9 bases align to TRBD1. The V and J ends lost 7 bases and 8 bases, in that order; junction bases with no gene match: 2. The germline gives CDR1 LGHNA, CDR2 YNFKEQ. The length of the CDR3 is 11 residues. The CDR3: CASNTGGGYTF. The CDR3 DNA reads TGTGCCAGCAACACAGGGGGCGGCTACACCTTC.

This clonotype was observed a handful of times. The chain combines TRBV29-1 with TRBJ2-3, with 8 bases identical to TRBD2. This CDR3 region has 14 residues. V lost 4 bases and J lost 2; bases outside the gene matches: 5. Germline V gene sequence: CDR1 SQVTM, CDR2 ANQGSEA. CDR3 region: CSVVPAGVTDTQYF. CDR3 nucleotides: TGCAGCGTTGTCCCAGCGGGGGTCACAGATACGCAGTATTTT.

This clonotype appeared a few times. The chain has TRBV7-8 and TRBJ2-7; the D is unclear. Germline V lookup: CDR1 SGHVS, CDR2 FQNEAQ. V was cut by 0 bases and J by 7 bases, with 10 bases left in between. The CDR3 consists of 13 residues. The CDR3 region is CASSLAMATEQYF. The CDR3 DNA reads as TGTGCCAGCAGCTTAGCTATGGCCACTGAGCAGTACTTC. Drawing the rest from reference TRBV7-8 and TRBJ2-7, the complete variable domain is GAGVSQSPRYKVAKRGQDVALRCDPISGHVSLFWYQQALGQGPEFLTYFQNEAQLDKSGLPSDRFFAERPEGSVSTLKIQRTQQEDSAVYLCASSLAMATEQYFGPGTRLTVT.

The CDR3 DNA reads as TGTGCCAGCAGCCAAGGGGGCCTATACAATGAGCAGTTCTTC. Protein: CASSQGGLYNEQFF. This chain links TRBV3-1 with TRBJ2-1, with D possibly being TRBD1 (5 bases). Trimming cost V 1 base and J 4 bases, with 8 bases left between them. The CDR3 extends over 14 amino acids. Germline V gives CDR1 LGHDT, CDR2 YNNKEL (reference sequence).

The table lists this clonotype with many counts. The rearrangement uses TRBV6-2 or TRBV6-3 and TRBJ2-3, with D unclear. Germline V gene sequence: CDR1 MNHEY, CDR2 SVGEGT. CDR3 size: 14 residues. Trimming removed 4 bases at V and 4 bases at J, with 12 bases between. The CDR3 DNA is TGTGCCAGCAGTTCCGCCGCAGGCCCAGATACGCAGTATTTT. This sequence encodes CASSSAAGPDTQYF.

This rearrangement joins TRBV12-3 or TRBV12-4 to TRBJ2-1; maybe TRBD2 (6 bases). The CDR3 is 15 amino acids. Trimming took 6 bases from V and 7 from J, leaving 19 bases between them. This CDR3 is CASRPAGGSGNEQFF. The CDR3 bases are TGTGCCAGCAGGCCAGCGGGCGGTTCTGGAAATGAGCAGTTCTTC.

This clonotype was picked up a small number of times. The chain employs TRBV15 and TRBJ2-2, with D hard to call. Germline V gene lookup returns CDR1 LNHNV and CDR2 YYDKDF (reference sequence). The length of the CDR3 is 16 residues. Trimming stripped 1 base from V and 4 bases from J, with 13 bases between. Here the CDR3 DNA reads TGTGCCACCAGCAGAGTAATAACACAACTCACCGGGGAGCTGTTTTTT. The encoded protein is CATSRVITQLTGELFF.

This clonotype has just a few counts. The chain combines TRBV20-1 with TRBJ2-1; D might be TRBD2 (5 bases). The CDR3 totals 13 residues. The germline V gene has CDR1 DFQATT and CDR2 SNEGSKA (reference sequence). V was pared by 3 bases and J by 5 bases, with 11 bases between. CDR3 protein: CSASSLANNEQFF. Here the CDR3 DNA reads TGCAGTGCTAGTTCTCTAGCTAACAATGAGCAGTTCTTC.

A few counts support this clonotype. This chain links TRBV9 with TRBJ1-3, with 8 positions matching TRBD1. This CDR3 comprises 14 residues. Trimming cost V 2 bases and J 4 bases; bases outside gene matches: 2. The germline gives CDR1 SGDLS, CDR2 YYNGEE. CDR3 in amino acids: CASSVGDRGNTIYF. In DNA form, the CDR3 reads TGTGCCAGCAGCGTGGGGGACAGGGGAAACACCATATATTTT.

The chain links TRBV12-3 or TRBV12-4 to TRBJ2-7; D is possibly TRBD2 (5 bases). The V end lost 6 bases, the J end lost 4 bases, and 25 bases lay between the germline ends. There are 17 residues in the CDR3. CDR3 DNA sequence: TGTGCCAGCAGCCCCGGACTCATAAACCCGGTCGTGTACGAGCAGTACTTC. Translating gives CASSPGLINPVVYEQYF.